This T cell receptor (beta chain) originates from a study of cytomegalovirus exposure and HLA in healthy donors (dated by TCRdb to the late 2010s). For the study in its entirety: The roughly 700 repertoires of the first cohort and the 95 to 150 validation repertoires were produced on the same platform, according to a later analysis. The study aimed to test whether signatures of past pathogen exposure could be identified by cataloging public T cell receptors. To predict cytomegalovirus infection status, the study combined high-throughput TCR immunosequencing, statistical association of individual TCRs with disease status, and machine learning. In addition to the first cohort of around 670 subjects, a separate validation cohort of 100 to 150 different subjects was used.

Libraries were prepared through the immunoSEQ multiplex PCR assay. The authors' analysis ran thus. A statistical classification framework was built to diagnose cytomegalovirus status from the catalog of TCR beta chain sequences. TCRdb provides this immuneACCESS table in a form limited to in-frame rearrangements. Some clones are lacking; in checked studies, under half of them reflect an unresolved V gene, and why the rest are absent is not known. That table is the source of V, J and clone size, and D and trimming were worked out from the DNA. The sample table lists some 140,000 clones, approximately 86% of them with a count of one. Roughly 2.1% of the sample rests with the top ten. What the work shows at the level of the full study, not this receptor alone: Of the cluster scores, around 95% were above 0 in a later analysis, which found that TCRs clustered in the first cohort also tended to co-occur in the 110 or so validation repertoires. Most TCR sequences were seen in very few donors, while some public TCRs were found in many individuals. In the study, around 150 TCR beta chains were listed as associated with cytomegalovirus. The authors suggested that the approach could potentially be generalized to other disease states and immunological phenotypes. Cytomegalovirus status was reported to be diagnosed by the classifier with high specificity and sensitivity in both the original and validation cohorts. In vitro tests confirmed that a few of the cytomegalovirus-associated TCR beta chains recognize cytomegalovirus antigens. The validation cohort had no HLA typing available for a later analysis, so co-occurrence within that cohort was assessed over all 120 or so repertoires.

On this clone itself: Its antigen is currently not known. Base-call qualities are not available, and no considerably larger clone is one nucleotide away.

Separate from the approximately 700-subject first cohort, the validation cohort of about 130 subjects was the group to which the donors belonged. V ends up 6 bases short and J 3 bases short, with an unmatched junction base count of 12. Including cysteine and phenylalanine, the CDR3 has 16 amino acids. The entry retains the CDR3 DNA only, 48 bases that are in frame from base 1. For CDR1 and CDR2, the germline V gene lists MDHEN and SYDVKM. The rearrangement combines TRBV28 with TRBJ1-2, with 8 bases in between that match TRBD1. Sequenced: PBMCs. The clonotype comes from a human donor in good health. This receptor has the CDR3 CASRIALGQGHYGYTF. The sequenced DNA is TGTGCCAGCAGAATAGCCCTTGGACAGGGCCACTATGGCTACACCTTC.